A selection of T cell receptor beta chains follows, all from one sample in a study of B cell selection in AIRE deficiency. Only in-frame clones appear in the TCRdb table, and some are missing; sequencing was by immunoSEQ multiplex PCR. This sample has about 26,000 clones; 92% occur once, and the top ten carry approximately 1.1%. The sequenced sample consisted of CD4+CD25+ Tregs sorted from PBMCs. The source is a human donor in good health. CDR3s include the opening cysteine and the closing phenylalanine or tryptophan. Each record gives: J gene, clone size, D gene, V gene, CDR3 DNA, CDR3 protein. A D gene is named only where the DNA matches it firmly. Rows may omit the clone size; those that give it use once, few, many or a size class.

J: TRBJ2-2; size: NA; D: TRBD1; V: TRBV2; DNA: TGTGCCAGCAGGGGACAGGGAAGGAACGGGGAGCTGTTTTTT; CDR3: CASRGQGRNGELFF
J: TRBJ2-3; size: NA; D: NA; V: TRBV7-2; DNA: TGTGCCAGCAGCCCCCTGGGCACAGATACGCAGTATTTT; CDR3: CASSPLGTDTQYF
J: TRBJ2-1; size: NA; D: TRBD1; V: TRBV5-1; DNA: TGCGCCAGCAGCTCCACGGACAGGGGGCCTTACAATGAGCAGTTCTTC; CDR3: CASSSTDRGPYNEQFF
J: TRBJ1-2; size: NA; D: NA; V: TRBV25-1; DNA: TGTGCCAGCAGTGAATATACGGTTCGGTTCACCTTC; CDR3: CASSEYTVRFTF
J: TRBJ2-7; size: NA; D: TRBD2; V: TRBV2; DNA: TGTGCCAGCATCCGGACTAGCGGGGGGGCTGGCGAGCAGTACTTC; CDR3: CASIRTSGGAGEQYF
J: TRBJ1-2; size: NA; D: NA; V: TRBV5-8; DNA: TGTGCCAGCAGCTTGGCCAAGTGGCTCGCCACTAACTATGGCTACACCTTC; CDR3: CASSLAKWLATNYGYTF
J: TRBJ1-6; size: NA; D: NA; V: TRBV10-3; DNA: TGTGCTACAACCACAGTAGATAATTCACCCCTCCACTTT; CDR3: CATTTVDNSPLHF
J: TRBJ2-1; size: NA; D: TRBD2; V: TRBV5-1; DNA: TGCGCCAGCAGCTTGGAAGGACTAGCGAGCATCAATGAGCAGTTCTTC; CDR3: CASSLEGLASINEQFF
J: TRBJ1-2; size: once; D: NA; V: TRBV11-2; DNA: TGTGCCAGCAGCTTCAACATGGGAACGGGCACCTTC; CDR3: CASSFNMGTGTF
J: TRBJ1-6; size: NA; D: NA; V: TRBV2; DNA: TGTGCCAGCAGCCCCGGGACCGCGTCACATTCACCCCTCCACTTT; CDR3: CASSPGTASHSPLHF
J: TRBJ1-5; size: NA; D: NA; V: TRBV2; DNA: TGTGCCAGCAGTGTGGGCGGGAATAGTCAGCCCCAGCATTTT; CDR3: CASSVGGNSQPQHF
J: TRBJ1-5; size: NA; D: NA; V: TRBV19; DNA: TGTGCCAGTAGTAGGGGGGCGAGTGGCAATCAGCCCCAGCATTTT; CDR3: CASSRGASGNQPQHF
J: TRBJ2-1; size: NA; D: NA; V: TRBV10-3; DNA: TGTGCCGTGGGCCGGGGCCGCAATGAGCAGTTCTTC; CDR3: CAVGRGRNEQFF
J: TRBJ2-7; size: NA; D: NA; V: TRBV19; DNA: TGTGCCAGGAAAATTAAGGCTAGAGACTACGAGCAGTACTTC; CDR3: CARKIKARDYEQYF
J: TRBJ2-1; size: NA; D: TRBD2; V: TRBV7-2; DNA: TGTGCCAGCAGCTTAGCGGGGGGGTTTGAGCAGTTCTTC; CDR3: CASSLAGGFEQFF
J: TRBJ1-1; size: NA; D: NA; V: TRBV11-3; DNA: TGTGCCAGCAGCTTTGATGAGGACACTGAAGCTTTCTTT; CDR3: CASSFDEDTEAFF
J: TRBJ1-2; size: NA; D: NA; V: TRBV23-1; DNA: TGCGCCTCCACTGCGAGGCCTAACTATGGCTACACCTTC; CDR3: CASTARPNYGYTF
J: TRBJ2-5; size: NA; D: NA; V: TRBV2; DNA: TGTGCCAGCATACCTATAACCCCGGGGGAGACCCAGTACTTC; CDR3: CASIPITPGETQYF
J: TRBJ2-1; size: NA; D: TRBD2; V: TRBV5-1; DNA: TGCGCCAGCAGCCCGGGACTAGCGAATGAGCAGTTCTTC; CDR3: CASSPGLANEQFF
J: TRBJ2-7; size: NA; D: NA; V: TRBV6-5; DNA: TGTGCCAGCAGTTACAATTCGGCGTATGGTCGGGGCGAGCAGTACTTC; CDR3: CASSYNSAYGRGEQYF
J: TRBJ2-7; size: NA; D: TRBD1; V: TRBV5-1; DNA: TGCGCCAGCAGCTCCCGGACAGGGGACGAGCAGTACTTC; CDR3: CASSSRTGDEQYF
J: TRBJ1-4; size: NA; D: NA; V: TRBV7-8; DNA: TGTGCCAGCAGTCCTCCTGGACGAAGTGAAAAACTGTTTTTT; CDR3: CASSPPGRSEKLFF
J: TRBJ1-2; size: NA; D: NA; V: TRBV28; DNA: TGTGCCAGCAGTTTGGTAGGTTACGGCTACACCTTC; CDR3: CASSLVGYGYTF
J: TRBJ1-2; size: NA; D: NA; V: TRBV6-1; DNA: TGTGCCAGCAGTGAAGGAACGGGACACCACTATGGCTACACCTTC; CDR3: CASSEGTGHHYGYTF
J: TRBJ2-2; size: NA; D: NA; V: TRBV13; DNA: TGTGCCAGCAGCCCGTCAAGCACCGGGGAGCTGTTTTTT; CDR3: CASSPSSTGELFF
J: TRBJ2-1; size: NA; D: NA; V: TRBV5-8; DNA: TGTGCCAGCAGCTTGGGTCGGGGATGGTCCTACAATGAGCAGTTCTTC; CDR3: CASSLGRGWSYNEQFF
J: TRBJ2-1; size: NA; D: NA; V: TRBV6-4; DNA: TGTGCCAGCAGTGAGGGGGTCTACAATGAGCAGTTCTTC; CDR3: CASSEGVYNEQFF
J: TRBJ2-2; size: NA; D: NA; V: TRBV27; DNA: TGTGCCAGCAGTCCCCGACAGAACACCGGGGAGCTGTTTTTT; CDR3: CASSPRQNTGELFF
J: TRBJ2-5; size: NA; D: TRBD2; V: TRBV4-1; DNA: TGCGCCAGCAGCCTCAGCCAGCGGGGGGCCGAAGAGACCCAGTACTTC; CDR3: CASSLSQRGAEETQYF
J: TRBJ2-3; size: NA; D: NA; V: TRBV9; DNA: TGTGCCAGCAGCGTAGCTGAGGGCCCCCGGACGCAGTATTTT; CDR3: CASSVAEGPRTQYF
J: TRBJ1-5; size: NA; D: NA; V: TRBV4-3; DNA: TGCGCCAGCAGCCAGGACAGTCTCAATCAGCCCCAGCATTTT; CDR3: CASSQDSLNQPQHF
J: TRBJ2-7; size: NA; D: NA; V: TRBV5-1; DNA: TGCGCCAGCAGCTTGGAAGGGCTGTACGAGCAGTACTTC; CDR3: CASSLEGLYEQYF
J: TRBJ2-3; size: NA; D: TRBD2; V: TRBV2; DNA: TGTGCCAGCAGGGTTAGCGGGGGGGCGGCAGATACGCAGTATTTT; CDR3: CASRVSGGAADTQYF
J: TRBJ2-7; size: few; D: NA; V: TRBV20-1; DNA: TGCAGTGCTAGAAGGGATCCCGAGCAGTACTTC; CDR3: CSARRDPEQYF
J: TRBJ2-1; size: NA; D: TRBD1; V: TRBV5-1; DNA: TGCGCCAGCAGCCCCCGGACAGGGCCAGGGGACAATGAGCAGTTCTTC; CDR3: CASSPRTGPGDNEQFF
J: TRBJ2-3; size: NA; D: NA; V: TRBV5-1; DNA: TGCGCCAGCAGCTTGGCCGAGATAGCGGATACGCAGTATTTT; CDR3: CASSLAEIADTQYF
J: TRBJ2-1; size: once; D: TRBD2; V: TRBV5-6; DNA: TGTGCCAGCAGCTTGGTAGCGGGGGGGAACTACAATGAGCAGTTCTTC; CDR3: CASSLVAGGNYNEQFF
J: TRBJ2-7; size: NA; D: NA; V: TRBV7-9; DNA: TGTGCCAGCAGCTTATTTCAGGGTCTTCGGGACGAGCAGTACTTC; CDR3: CASSLFQGLRDEQYF
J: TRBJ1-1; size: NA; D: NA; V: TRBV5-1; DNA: TGCGCCAGCAGCGGCCTGACAGGCTCGGTTGAAGCTTTCTTT; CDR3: CASSGLTGSVEAFF
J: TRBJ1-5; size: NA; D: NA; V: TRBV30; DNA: TGTGCCGCCGCCGGTTTGCTGGAGTATAGCAATCAGCCCCAGCATTTT; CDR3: CAAAGLLEYSNQPQHF
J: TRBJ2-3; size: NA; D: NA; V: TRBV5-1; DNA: TGCGCCAGCAGCTGGACCGCGACAGAAGTCACAGATACGCAGTATTTT; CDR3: CASSWTATEVTDTQYF
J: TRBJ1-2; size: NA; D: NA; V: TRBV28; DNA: TGTGCCAGCAGTTTCCCCGGCGGTAACTATGGCTACACCTTC; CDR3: CASSFPGGNYGYTF
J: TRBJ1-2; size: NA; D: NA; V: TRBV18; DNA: TGTGCCAGCTCACTCGGAGGGCAGGGAAGCGGCTACACCTTC; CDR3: CASSLGGQGSGYTF
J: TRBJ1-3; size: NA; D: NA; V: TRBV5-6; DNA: TGTGCCAGCAGCTTGGTGCAGGCTTTCTCTGGAAACACCATATATTTT; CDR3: CASSLVQAFSGNTIYF
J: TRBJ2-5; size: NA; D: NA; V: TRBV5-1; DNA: TGCGCCAGCAGCTTTTTCGGACAGACACAAGAGACCCAGTACTTC; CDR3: CASSFFGQTQETQYF